These 2 T cell receptor beta chains came from one sample sequenced in a study of T cell responses to AZD1222 COVID-19 vaccine. TCRdb's table, derived via immunoSEQ multiplex PCR, lists solely in-frame clones and lacks some. The sample shows 100,000 to 150,000 clones, just over 90% of them seen only once. The sequencing here drew on peripheral blood, taken 28 days after the second AZD1222 dose. These receptors were collected from an adult who received the AZD1222 COVID-19 vaccine.

This clone has a single count. V and J are TRBV6-5 and TRBJ2-1; D not certain. Per the germline V gene, CDR1 is MNHEY and CDR2 is SVGAGI. The CDR3 loop spans 14 amino acids. V was clipped by 1 base and J by 3 bases, with 7 bases between them. CDR3 nucleotide sequence: TGTGCCAGCAGTTACTTAGACAACTACAATGAGCAGTTCTTC. Translation gives CASSYLDNYNEQFF.

The chain carries TRBV4-2 and TRBJ2-2; 13 positions match TRBD2. This CDR3 is built from 17 residues. After removal of 4 bases from V and 6 bases from J, the junction contained 8 bases not matched to a gene. The germline CDR1 and CDR2 sequences are LGHNA and YNFKEQ. The CDR3 is CASSREGLAGVSGELFF. DNA for the CDR3: TGTGCCAGCAGCCGAGAAGGACTAGCGGGAGTGTCCGGGGAGCTGTTTTTT.